Each of the 17 T cell receptor beta chains below was sequenced from the same sample in a study of T cell responses to AZD1222 COVID-19 vaccine. Data came from immunoSEQ multiplex PCR; TCRdb stores just in-frame clones and leaves some out. The sample includes roughly 200,000 clones, approximately 90% of them seen just once. The sequenced sample was peripheral blood, obtained 28 days after the second AZD1222 dose. All receptors derive from an adult who received the AZD1222 COVID-19 vaccine.

The chain has TRBV4-1 and TRBJ2-1; 11 bases map to TRBD2. V lost 4 bases and J lost 8; bases outside the gene matches: 7. Germline V CDR1 and CDR2: MGHRA, YSYEKL. This CDR3 spans 15 amino acids. CDR3 in amino acids: CASSLTSGRQYEQFF. Written as DNA, the CDR3 is TGCGCCAGCAGCCTAACTAGCGGGAGACAGTATGAGCAGTTCTTC.

V usage is TRBV15 and J usage is TRBJ1-1, with D possibly matching TRBD1 (6 bases). The V and J ends lost 2 bases and 11 bases respectively, with 12 bases between them. This CDR3 region has 12 residues. CDR1 and CDR2 from the germline V gene are LNHNV and YYDKDF (reference sequence). CDR3 sequence (DNA): TGTGCCACCAGCAGAAGGGGGACCAGGGCTTTCTTT. Its translation is CATSRRGTRAFF.

The V gene is TRBV28, the J gene TRBJ2-7; D perhaps matches TRBD1 (6 bases). The germline gives CDR1 MDHEN, CDR2 SYDVKM. CDR3 length equals 15 residues. V was clipped by 3 bases and J by 1 base, with 13 bases between them. CDR3 sequence: CASSFPSQGSYEQYF. The DNA of the CDR3 is TGTGCCAGCAGTTTTCCCAGCCAGGGGTCCTACGAGCAGTACTTC.

The chain recombines TRBV6-5 with TRBJ2-7; 10 bases map to TRBD2. CDR1 and CDR2 from the germline V gene are MNHEY and SVGAGI. V was pared by 4 bases and J by 4 bases, with 7 bases of the junction left unmatched. This CDR3 has 15 amino acids. CDR3 DNA: TGTGCCAGCAGTTCTCCTTTTAGCGGGAGGTACGAGCAGTACTTC. It yields the protein CASSSPFSGRYEQYF.

The genes are TRBV29-1 and TRBJ2-5, with TRBD2 as a possible D gene (6 bases). V gave up 5 bases and J gave up 2 bases, with 9 bases separating them. Germline CDR1 and CDR2: SQVTM and ANQGSEA. This CDR3 contains 12 residues. The CDR3 is CSVRLVQETQYF. CDR3 DNA: TGCAGCGTTAGACTAGTACAAGAGACCCAGTACTTC.

The chain carries TRBV12-5 and TRBJ1-1; 10 bases line up with TRBD1. The CDR3 has 14 amino acids. CDR1 is LGHNT and CDR2 is FRNRAP in the germline V gene. After removal of 6 bases from V and 1 base from J, the junction contained 2 bases not matched to a gene. CDR3 nucleotide sequence: TGTGCTAGTGGGCGGGACAGGGGGAACACTGAAGCTTTCTTT. This encodes CASGRDRGNTEAFF.

The chain combines TRBV29-1 with TRBJ1-2, with D hard to call. From germline, CDR1 is SQVTM and CDR2 ANQGSEA. Trimming took off 2 bases at V and 8 bases at J, with 15 bases between the two ends. The CDR3 covers 13 residues. Here the CDR3 DNA reads TGCAGCGTTGAACTATTAGGTAGGAGCGGCTACACCTTC. It yields the protein CSVELLGRSGYTF.

CDR3 protein: CASSYRQGQVSPLHF. CDR3 coding DNA: TGTGCCAGCAGTTACCGGCAGGGACAGGTTTCACCCCTCCACTTT. The V call is TRBV6-5, the J call TRBJ1-6, with TRBD1 matching 8 bases. The germline gives CDR1 MNHEY, CDR2 SVGAGI. V trimming: 2 bases; J trimming: 9 bases; junction bases outside the gene matches: 6. CDR3 length: 15 amino acids.

V gene TRBV4-1 combines with J gene TRBJ1-1; 8 bases align to TRBD1. V was pared by 0 bases and J by 11 bases, with 8 bases of the junction left unmatched. The CDR3 contains 14 residues. Germline V gene data show CDR1 as MGHRA and CDR2 as YSYEKL. The CDR3 coding sequence is TGCGCCAGCAGCCAAGAAACCAACACAGGGGGGGCTTTCTTT. Encoded protein: CASSQETNTGGAFF.

The CDR3 spells CASSRDNCRSYTF. The CDR3 DNA reads TGTGCCAGCTCGAGGGACAACTGTAGGAGCTACACCTTC. The chain joins TRBV28 to TRBJ1-2, with D tentatively TRBD1 (6 bases). The CDR3 runs to 13 residues. CDR1 is MDHEN, CDR2 SYDVKM, per germline. Trimming took off 8 bases at V and 9 bases at J, with 19 bases between the two ends.

CDR3 bases: TGTGCCAGCAGCTTACTAGTGGGCCAGCCCCAGCATTTT. Residues: CASSLLVGQPQHF. The chain combines TRBV7-3 with TRBJ1-5; no clear D. The CDR3 runs to 13 residues. V lost 2 bases, J lost 7 bases, and 9 bases lay in between. CDR1 is SGHTA and CDR2 is FQGTGA in the germline V gene.

The chain has TRBV2 and TRBJ1-4; possibly TRBD1 for D (6 bases). There are 13 residues in the CDR3. V was clipped by 8 bases and J by 5 bases, with 12 bases between them. Germline V gene lookup returns CDR1 SNHLY and CDR2 FYNNEI. The CDR3 sequence is CASGMDRNEKLFF. Here the CDR3 DNA reads TGTGCCAGCGGGATGGACAGAAATGAAAAACTGTTTTTT.

The V call is TRBV27, the J call TRBJ1-6, with D unresolved. Deletions cut 3 bases from V and 10 bases from J, with 16 bases between. The CDR3 is 15 residues long. Germline values: CDR1 MNHEY, CDR2 SMNVEV (reference sequence). Here the CDR3 reads CASSFNARDSSPLHF. In DNA form, the CDR3 reads TGTGCCAGCAGTTTTAATGCAAGGGATAGCTCACCCCTCCACTTT.

In its sample, this clone was seen once. The rearrangement uses TRBV30 and TRBJ1-1; D gene unclear. V was pared by 0 bases and J by 0 bases, with 11 bases between. CDR1 is GTSNPN and CDR2 is SVGIG in the germline V gene (reference sequence). The CDR3 sequence is 15 residues long. DNA for the CDR3: TGTGCCTGGAGTGTATTTTCAACTATGAACACTGAAGCTTTCTTT. Translated: CAWSVFSTMNTEAFF.

The chain links TRBV14 to TRBJ2-7, with 7 nucleotides matching TRBD2. The trim removed 4 bases at V and 1 base at J, leaving 7 bases unmatched. This CDR3 is 15 amino acids long. Per germline, CDR1 SGHDN and CDR2 FVKESK. CDR3 sequence (DNA): TGTGCCAGCAGCCGCGAAGCGGGATGGTCCTACGAGCAGTACTTC. Protein product: CASSREAGWSYEQYF.

This sequence joins TRBV24-1 and TRBJ2-1, with 7 positions matching TRBD2. V lost 6 bases and J lost 6; bases outside the gene matches: 7. Germline values: CDR1 KGHDR, CDR2 SFDVKD. The CDR3 extends over 14 amino acids. The chain's CDR3 is CATSRGSNFNEQFF. The DNA of the CDR3 is TGTGCCACCAGTCGCGGGAGTAACTTCAATGAGCAGTTCTTC.

This chain uses TRBV3-1 (or the pseudogene TRBV3-2) with TRBJ1-1; D gene unclear. V lost 2 bases to trimming and J lost 7 bases, with 17 bases between them. CDR3 length: 15 amino acids. From germline, CDR1 is LGHDT and CDR2 YNNKEL (reference sequence). The CDR3: CASSQHAGVIDEAFF. CDR3 bases: TGTGCCAGCAGCCAACACGCCGGGGTAATTGATGAAGCTTTCTTT.